This is a list of T cell receptor beta chains from one sample in a study of shared clonotypes between healthy human individuals. Sequenced by immunoSEQ multiplex PCR; TCRdb stores in-frame clones only, minus some. The table has hundreds of thousands of clones, about 96% seen once. Material: naive CD4+ T cells sorted from blood. The receptor set was obtained from a woman in her 30s in good health. The CDR3 runs from the conserved cysteine through the conserved F or W. Fields, in order: V gene, D gene, CDR3 protein. A D gene is named only where the DNA matches it firmly.

v_gene: TRBV6-1
d_gene: .
CDR3aa: CASRQNQETQYF

v_gene: TRBV5-4
d_gene: .
CDR3aa: CASSLWSLDEQFF

v_gene: TRBV28
d_gene: .
CDR3aa: CASKGGLDSGNTIYF

v_gene: TRBV5-4
d_gene: .
CDR3aa: CASSLRHGGNYGYTF

v_gene: TRBV11-2
d_gene: .
CDR3aa: CASSLDGVLWNTIYF

v_gene: TRBV19
d_gene: .
CDR3aa: CASSIAGRRADTQYF

v_gene: TRBV5-1
d_gene: TRBD1
CDR3aa: CASSLNIPGQGSYEQYF

v_gene: TRBV7-9
d_gene: .
CDR3aa: CASSLAGSSYNEQFF

v_gene: TRBV28
d_gene: TRBD1
CDR3aa: CASRPGGQGDNSAF

v_gene: TRBV27
d_gene: TRBD2
CDR3aa: CASRFASGSSYEQYF

v_gene: TRBV19
d_gene: .
CDR3aa: CASSWGAGGYTF

v_gene: TRBV18
d_gene: .
CDR3aa: CASSPPQTGFTDEQFF

v_gene: TRBV5-1
d_gene: .
CDR3aa: CASSRTTYNEQFF

v_gene: TRBV7-8
d_gene: .
CDR3aa: CASSFGGSNEQYF

v_gene: TRBV28
d_gene: TRBD2
CDR3aa: CASSLGTSGSYEQYF

v_gene: TRBV13
d_gene: TRBD1
CDR3aa: CASSLNRGRTEAFF

v_gene: TRBV18
d_gene: .
CDR3aa: CASSLRLQETQYF

v_gene: TRBV11-3
d_gene: TRBD2
CDR3aa: CASSLASGLYNEQFF

v_gene: TRBV29-1
d_gene: TRBD1
CDR3aa: CSVGQGGYNEQFF

v_gene: TRBV10-3
d_gene: .
CDR3aa: CATKISSLYEQYF

v_gene: TRBV6-1
d_gene: .
CDR3aa: CASSELGRANVLTF

v_gene: TRBV28
d_gene: .
CDR3aa: CASSWEYYGYTF

v_gene: TRBV28
d_gene: .
CDR3aa: CASRGLGGRDEQYF

v_gene: TRBV5-1
d_gene: .
CDR3aa: CASQEVGTFDNEQFF

v_gene: TRBV4-2
d_gene: TRBD2
CDR3aa: CASSPTSGRTHEQYF

v_gene: TRBV28
d_gene: .
CDR3aa: CASSSTSYEQYF

v_gene: TRBV18
d_gene: .
CDR3aa: CASSPRGGSNTGELFF

v_gene: TRBV4-1
d_gene: .
CDR3aa: CASSPQDSYNEQFF

v_gene: TRBV10-3
d_gene: .
CDR3aa: CAISESLNQPQHF

v_gene: TRBV28
d_gene: .
CDR3aa: CASRSVGTDTQYF

v_gene: TRBV28
d_gene: .
CDR3aa: CASSFDQRNTGELFF

v_gene: TRBV6-4
d_gene: TRBD1
CDR3aa: CASRRQGPTGELFF

v_gene: TRBV28
d_gene: TRBD1
CDR3aa: CACTNSGTGGYEQYF

v_gene: TRBV7-7
d_gene: .
CDR3aa: CASSLVERETQYF

v_gene: TRBV11-2
d_gene: .
CDR3aa: CASSFSDSGNTIYF

v_gene: TRBV9
d_gene: TRBD2
CDR3aa: CASSVTSGNYEQYF

v_gene: TRBV15
d_gene: .
CDR3aa: CATSIQLAKNIQYF

v_gene: TRBV9
d_gene: .
CDR3aa: CASSAKHQNYGYTF

v_gene: TRBV7-6
d_gene: TRBD2
CDR3aa: CASSSIRLAGVLEQYF

v_gene: TRBV27
d_gene: .
CDR3aa: CASRLMGGAKGYTF

v_gene: TRBV9
d_gene: .
CDR3aa: CASSVTSSGNTIYF